The entry that follows covers one T cell receptor beta chain sequence. What it binds is unknown. The V and J ends lost 6 bases and 3 bases respectively, with 6 bases between them. The CDR3 runs to 11 residues. Germline-derived CDR1 and CDR2 are MDHEN and SYDVKM. Libraries were prepared by immunoSEQ multiplex PCR; TCRdb keeps only in-frame clonotypes and omits some of them. The table includes about 110,000 clones, 90% detected once. The sample originates from a study of OX40 agonist ivuxolimab in advanced cancers. Study-wide context: At doses from 0.01 to 10 mg/kg, patients were given intravenous ivuxolimab every 2 weeks. Anti-PD-1, anti-PD-L1 or anti-CTLA-4 therapy given earlier was allowed, and 40% had some.

Study conclusions and caveats: CD8+ T cells averaged more expanded clones than CD4+.

The V gene is TRBV28, the J gene TRBJ2-7; possibly TRBD2 for D (5 bases). The sequence was collected from an adult with an advanced solid tumor such as melanoma, head and neck, liver or kidney cancer. Material: CD4+ or CD8+ T cells sorted from blood, obtained in a trial of the OX40 agonist ivuxolimab. The CDR3: CASRTNYEQYF. CDR3 DNA sequence: TGTGCCAGCAGGACTAACTACGAGCAGTACTTC.